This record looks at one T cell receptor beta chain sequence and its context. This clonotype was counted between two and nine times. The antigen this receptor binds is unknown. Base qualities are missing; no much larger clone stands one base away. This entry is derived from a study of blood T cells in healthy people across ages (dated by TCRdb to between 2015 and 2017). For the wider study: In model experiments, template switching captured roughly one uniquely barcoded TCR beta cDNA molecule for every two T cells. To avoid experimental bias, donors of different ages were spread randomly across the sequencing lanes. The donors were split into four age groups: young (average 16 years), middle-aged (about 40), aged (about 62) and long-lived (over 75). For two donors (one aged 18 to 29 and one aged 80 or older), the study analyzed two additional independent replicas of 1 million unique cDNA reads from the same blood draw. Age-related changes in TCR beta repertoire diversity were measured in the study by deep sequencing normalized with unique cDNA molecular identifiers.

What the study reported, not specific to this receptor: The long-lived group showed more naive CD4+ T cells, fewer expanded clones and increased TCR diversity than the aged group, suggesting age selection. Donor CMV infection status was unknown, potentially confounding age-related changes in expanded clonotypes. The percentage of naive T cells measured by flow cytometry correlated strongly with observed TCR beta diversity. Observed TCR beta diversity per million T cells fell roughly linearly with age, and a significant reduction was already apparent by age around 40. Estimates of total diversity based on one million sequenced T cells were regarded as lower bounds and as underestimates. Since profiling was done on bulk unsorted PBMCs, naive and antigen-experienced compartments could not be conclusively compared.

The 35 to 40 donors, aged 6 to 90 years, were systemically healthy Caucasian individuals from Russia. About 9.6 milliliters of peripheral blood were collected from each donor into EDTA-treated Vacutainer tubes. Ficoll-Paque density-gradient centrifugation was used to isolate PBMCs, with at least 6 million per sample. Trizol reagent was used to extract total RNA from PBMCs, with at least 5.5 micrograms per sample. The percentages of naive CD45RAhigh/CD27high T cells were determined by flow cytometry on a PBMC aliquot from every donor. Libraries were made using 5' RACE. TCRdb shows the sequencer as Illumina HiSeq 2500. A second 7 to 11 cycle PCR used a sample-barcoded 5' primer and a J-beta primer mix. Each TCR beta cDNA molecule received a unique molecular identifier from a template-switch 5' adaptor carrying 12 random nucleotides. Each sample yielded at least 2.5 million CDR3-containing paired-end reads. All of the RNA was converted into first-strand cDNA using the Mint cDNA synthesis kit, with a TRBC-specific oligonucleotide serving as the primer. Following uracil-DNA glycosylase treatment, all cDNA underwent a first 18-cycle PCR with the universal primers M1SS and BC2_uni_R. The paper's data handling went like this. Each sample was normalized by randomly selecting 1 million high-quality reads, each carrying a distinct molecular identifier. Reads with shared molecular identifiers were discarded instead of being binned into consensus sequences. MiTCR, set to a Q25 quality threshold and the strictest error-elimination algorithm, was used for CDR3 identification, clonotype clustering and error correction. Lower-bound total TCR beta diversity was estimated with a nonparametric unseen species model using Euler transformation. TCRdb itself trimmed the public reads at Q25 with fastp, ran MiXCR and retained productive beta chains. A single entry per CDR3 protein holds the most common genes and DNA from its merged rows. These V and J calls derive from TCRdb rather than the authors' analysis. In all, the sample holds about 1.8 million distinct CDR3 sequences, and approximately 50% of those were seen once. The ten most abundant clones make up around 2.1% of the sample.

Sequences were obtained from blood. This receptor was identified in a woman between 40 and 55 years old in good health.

The CDR3 region reads CASSSGTGYPDTQYF. The DNA sequence is given as TGCGCCAGCAGCTCCGGGACAGGGTATCCAGATACGCAGTATTTT. Here the chain combines TRBV5-1 and TRBJ2-3; 9 bases in between match TRBD1. According to the germline V gene, CDR1 reads SGHRS and CDR2 reads YFSETQ. Germline trimming: 3 bases from V, 4 bases from J; junction bases outside gene matches: 6. The CDR3 holds 15 amino acids from the cysteine to the phenylalanine. This entry keeps only the CDR3 DNA: 45 bases, framed from base 1.